What follows is one T cell receptor beta chain and its context. What it recognizes is unknown. The data were obtained in a study of blood T cells in healthy people across ages. Notes on the study in general: The study lacked donor CMV status, which possibly confounded expanded clonotype changes.

Primed by a sample-barcoded 5' primer and a J-beta primer mix, a second PCR proceeded for about 6 to 12 cycles. Each of the samples gave a minimum of 3 million paired-end reads that contained CDR3. TCRdb passed the 5' RACE reads through MiXCR, listing each CDR3 protein once. Here the sample spans some 760,000 distinct CDR3 sequences, 25% being singletons. Each donor had 8.5 to 10 milliliters of peripheral blood drawn. These data also formed part of another study, on T cells of mothers and their children. From that study: The overlap seen between related mothers and children slightly exceeded that of unrelated pairs, though not significantly.

This clonotype was obtained from a boy aged 5-17 years in good health. The sequenced material came from blood.

CDR3 loop: CASSPGGDPTDTQYF. CDR3 nucleotides: TGTGCCAGCAGCCCCGGGGGAGATCCCACAGATACGCAGTATTTT. The chain uses TRBV7-2 and TRBJ2-3; D is perhaps TRBD2 (6 bases). The V and J ends lost 5 bases and 2 bases respectively, with 14 bases between them. This CDR3 is 15 amino acids long. Germline V gives CDR1 SGHTA, CDR2 FQGNSA.